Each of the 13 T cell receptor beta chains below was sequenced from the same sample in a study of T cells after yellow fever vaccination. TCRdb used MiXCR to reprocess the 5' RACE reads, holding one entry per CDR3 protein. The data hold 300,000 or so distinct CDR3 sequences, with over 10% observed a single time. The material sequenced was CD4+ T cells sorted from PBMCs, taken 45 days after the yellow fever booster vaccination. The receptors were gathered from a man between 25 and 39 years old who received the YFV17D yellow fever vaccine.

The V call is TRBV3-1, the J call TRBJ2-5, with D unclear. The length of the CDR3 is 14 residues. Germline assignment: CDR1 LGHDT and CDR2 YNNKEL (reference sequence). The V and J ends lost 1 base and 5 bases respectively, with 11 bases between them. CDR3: CASSQVLQRETQYF. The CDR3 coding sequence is TGTGCCAGCAGCCAAGTTCTTCAACGGGAGACCCAGTACTTC.

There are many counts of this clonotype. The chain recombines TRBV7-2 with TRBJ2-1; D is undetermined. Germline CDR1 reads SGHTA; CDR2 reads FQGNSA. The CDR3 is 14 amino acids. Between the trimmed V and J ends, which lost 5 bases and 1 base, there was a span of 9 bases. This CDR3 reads CASSDTASYNEQFF. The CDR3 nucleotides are TGTGCCAGCAGCGACACAGCGTCCTACAATGAGCAGTTCTTC. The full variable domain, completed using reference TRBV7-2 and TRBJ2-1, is GAGVSQSPSNKVTEKGKDVELRCDPISGHTALYWYRQSLGQGLEFLIYFQGNSAPDKSGLPSDRFSAERTGGSVSTLTIQRTQQEDSAVYLCASSDTASYNEQFFGPGTRLTVL.

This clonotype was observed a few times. Here the CDR3 DNA reads TGTGCCAGCAGTTTACTGTCCAGCGGGAGGGGGGAGACCCAGTACTTC. Residues: CASSLLSSGRGETQYF. The V call is TRBV27, the J call TRBJ2-5, with 10 bases identical to TRBD2. CDR1 is MNHEY and CDR2 is SMNVEV in the germline V gene (reference sequence). The V segment lost 2 bases and the J segment 5 bases; nucleotides outside the gene matches: 8. The CDR3 is 16 amino acids.

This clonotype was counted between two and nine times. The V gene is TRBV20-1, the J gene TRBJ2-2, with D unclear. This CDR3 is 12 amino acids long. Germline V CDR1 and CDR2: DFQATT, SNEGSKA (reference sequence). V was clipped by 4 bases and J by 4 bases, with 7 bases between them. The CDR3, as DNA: TGCAGTGCTACTTTAACCACCGGGGAGCTGTTTTTT. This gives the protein CSATLTTGELFF.

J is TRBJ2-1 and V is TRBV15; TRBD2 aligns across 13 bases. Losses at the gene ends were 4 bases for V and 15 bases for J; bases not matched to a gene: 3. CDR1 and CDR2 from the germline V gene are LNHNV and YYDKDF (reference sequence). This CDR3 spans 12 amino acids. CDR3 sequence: CATSILAGGRFF. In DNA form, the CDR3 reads TGTGCCACCAGCATACTAGCGGGAGGGAGGTTCTTC.

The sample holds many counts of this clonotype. CDR3 residues: CASSRTGDYEQYF. The CDR3 DNA reads TGTGCCAGCAGCAGGACAGGCGACTACGAGCAGTACTTC. The rearrangement joins TRBV6-1 to TRBJ2-7; 7 positions match TRBD1. V gave up 6 bases and J gave up 3 bases; unmatched junction bases: 5. Germline CDR1 MNHNS, CDR2 SASEGT. This CDR3 has 13 residues.

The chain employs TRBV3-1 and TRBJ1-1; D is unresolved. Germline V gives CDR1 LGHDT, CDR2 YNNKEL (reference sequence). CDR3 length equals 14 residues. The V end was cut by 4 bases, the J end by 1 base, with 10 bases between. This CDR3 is CASSPAERNTEAFF. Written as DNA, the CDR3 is TGTGCCAGCAGCCCTGCCGAACGGAACACTGAAGCTTTCTTT.

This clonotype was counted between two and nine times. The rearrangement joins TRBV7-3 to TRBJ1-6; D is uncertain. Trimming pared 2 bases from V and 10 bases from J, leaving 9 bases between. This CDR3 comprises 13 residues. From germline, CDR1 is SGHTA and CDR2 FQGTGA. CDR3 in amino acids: CASSLGSGSPLHF. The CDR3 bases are TGTGCCAGCAGCTTAGGAAGCGGGTCACCCCTCCACTTT.

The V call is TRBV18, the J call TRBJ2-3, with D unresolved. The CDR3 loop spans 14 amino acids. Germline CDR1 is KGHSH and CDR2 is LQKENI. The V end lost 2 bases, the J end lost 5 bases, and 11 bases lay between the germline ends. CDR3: CASSPATFQDTQYF. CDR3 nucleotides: TGTGCCAGCTCACCAGCTACCTTCCAAGATACGCAGTATTTT.

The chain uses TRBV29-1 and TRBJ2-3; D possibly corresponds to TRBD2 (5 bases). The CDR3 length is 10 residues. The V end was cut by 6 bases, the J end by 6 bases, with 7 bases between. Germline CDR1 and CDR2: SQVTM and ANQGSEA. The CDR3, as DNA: TGCAGCGTGGGCGGGGATACGCAGTATTTT. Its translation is CSVGGDTQYF.

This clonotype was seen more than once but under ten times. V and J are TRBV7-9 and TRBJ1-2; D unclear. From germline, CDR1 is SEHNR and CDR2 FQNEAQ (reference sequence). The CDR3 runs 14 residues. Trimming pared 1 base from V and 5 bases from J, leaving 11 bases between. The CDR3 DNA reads TGTGCCAGCAGCTTAGACGCGACACCATATGGCTACACCTTC. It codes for CASSLDATPYGYTF.

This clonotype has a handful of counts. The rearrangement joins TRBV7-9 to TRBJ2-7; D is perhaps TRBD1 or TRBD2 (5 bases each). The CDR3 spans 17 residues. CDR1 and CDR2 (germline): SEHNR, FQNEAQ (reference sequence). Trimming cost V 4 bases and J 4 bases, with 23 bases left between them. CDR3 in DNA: TGTGCCAGCAGCTCACCCTCCCGGGACGGGCGAAGTTACGAGCAGTACTTC. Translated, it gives CASSSPSRDGRSYEQYF.

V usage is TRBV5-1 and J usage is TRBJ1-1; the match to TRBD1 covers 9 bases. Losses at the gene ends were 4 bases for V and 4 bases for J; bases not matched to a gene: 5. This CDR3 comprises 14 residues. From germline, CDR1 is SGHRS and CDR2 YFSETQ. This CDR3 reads CASSKDRGGTEAFF. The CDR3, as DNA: TGCGCCAGCAGCAAGGACAGGGGTGGCACTGAAGCTTTCTTT.